The 28 T cell receptor beta chains below were found in one sample sequenced in a study of Ad26.COV2.S vaccination and SARS-CoV-2 variants (TCRdb year 2021). The label giving this sample's treatment or condition can be read as: about 20 received Ad26.COV2.S at low or high dose, single or two shots; 5 received placebo; per-sample allocation not given. Repertoires of vaccine and placebo recipients were sequenced from samples taken on day 63 after the first injection. Library preparation was by the immunoSEQ multiplex PCR assay. Entries here come from immuneACCESS through TCRdb and include only in-frame sequences with V and J called. Some clones fail to appear in such tables; in the studies checked, an unresolved V gene covers under half of the shortfall, and the cause of the remainder is unknown. The sample table holds 400,000 or so clones, of which approximately 90% were seen once. In total, the top ten clones hold under 3.5% of the sample.

Sample: peripheral blood, taken in a trial of Ad26.COV2.S vaccine versus placebo. The receptors stem from a person aged 18-65 years who received the Ad26.COV2.S COVID-19 vaccine or a placebo.

The chain is built from TRBV6-5 and TRBJ2-2, with D maybe TRBD2 (6 bases). CDR3 length equals 15 residues. The V gene's germline CDR1 is MNHEY and CDR2 SVGAGI. The V end lost 10 bases, the J end lost 0 bases, and 15 bases lay between the germline ends. This CDR3 is CAISAGLTNTGELFF. CDR3 nucleotides: TGTGCCATCAGCGCAGGACTAACGAACACCGGGGAGCTGTTTTTT.

The chain is built from TRBV5-1 and TRBJ2-3; D may match TRBD1 or TRBD2 (5 bases each). With 0 bases removed from V and 0 bases from J, the gap between germline ends came to 14 bases. Germline loops: CDR1 SGHRS, CDR2 YFSETQ. The CDR3 covers 17 residues. The CDR3 DNA sequence: TGCGCCAGCAGCTTGGCCCATGGGGGTGGGAGCACAGATACGCAGTATTTT. Protein product: CASSLAHGGGSTDTQYF.

This clone was seen once. The rearrangement joins TRBV4-3 to TRBJ1-2; D unclear. V shed 1 base and J shed 0 bases, with 3 bases lying between them. CDR1 is LGHNA and CDR2 is YSLEER in the germline V gene. The CDR3 runs to 13 residues. The CDR3: CASSQGANYGYTF. For the CDR3, the DNA is TGCGCCAGCAGCCAAGGAGCTAACTATGGCTACACCTTC.

This chain uses TRBV7-2 with TRBJ2-3; the D gene is possibly TRBD1 (5 bases). The CDR3 has 15 residues. Germline assignment: CDR1 SGHTA and CDR2 FQGNSA. The V end was cut by 0 bases, the J end by 0 bases, with 7 bases between. The CDR3 DNA reads TGTGCCAGCAGCTTAGCAGACAGAAGCACAGATACGCAGTATTTT. Amino acids: CASSLADRSTDTQYF. Together with reference TRBV7-2 and TRBJ2-3, the CDR3 gives the full variable domain: GAGVSQSPSNKVTEKGKDVELRCDPISGHTALYWYRQSLGQGLEFLIYFQGNSAPDKSGLPSDRFSAERTGGSVSTLTIQRTQQEDSAVYLCASSLADRSTDTQYFGPGTRLTVL.

The CDR3 DNA reads as TGTGCCAGCAGCCAAGTGACTTGGGGGCCCCCTAACTATGGCTACACCTTC. Translated, it gives CASSQVTWGPPNYGYTF. V is TRBV4-2 and J is TRBJ1-2; weak D call: TRBD1 (6 bases). The CDR3 is made up of 17 amino acids. V lost 1 base, J lost 0 bases, and 15 bases lay in between. In germline, CDR1 is LGHNA, CDR2 YNFKEQ.

The chain couples TRBV4-1 to TRBJ1-4; D is uncertain. Germline CDR1 MGHRA, CDR2 YSYEKL. Between the trimmed V and J ends, which lost 3 bases and 4 bases, there was a span of 9 bases. The CDR3 sequence is 14 residues long. The CDR3: CASSHQPGNEKLFF. DNA for the CDR3: TGCGCCAGCAGCCACCAACCGGGTAATGAAAAACTGTTTTTT.

The chain has TRBV10-3 and TRBJ2-7, with 14 bases aligning to TRBD2. The CDR3 totals 15 residues. The V and J ends lost 2 bases and 6 bases, in that order; junction bases with no gene match: 3. Germline V gene lookup returns CDR1 ENHRY and CDR2 SYGVKD. The CDR3: CAISEPGLAGVEQYF. CDR3 DNA: TGTGCCATCAGTGAGCCGGGACTAGCGGGGGTCGAGCAGTACTTC.

The CDR3 coding sequence is TGTGCCAGCAGTTACTCCCGCAGAGACTACGAGCAGTACTTC. Translating gives CASSYSRRDYEQYF. V and J are TRBV6-2 or TRBV6-3 and TRBJ2-7; D unclear. The CDR3 is 14 amino acids. Germline V gene sequence: CDR1 MNHEY, CDR2 SVGEGT. The V end lost 0 bases, the J end lost 3 bases, and 9 bases lay between the germline ends.

The chain employs TRBV5-1 and TRBJ2-5; D is unresolved. Trimming removed 7 bases from V and 5 bases from J, with 9 bases in between. The CDR3 is 11 amino acids. The germline gives CDR1 SGHRS, CDR2 YFSETQ. The CDR3 sequence is CASAYTETQYF. The CDR3 bases are TGCGCCAGCGCCTACACGGAGACCCAGTACTTC.

The chain has TRBV7-8 and TRBJ1-5; a weak D match, TRBD1 (5 bases). CDR1 and CDR2 from the germline V gene are SGHVS and FQNEAQ. The length of the CDR3 is 15 residues. Trimming stripped 5 bases from V and 0 bases from J, with 11 bases between. For the CDR3, the DNA is TGTGCCAGCAGCACAGACAGTCATAGCAATCAGCCCCAGCATTTT. Translation: CASSTDSHSNQPQHF.

This clone came up once. The V and J genes are TRBV6-5 and TRBJ2-7, with D hard to call. With 10 bases removed from V and 3 bases from J, the gap between germline ends came to 10 bases. CDR1 and CDR2 from the germline V gene are MNHEY and SVGAGI. This CDR3 has 11 amino acids. The chain's CDR3 is CAIASLYEQYF. The CDR3, as DNA: TGTGCCATCGCGTCACTCTACGAGCAGTACTTC.

Only a few counts were recorded for this clone. The chain joins TRBV6-5 to TRBJ1-1; D unclear. CDR1 and CDR2 (germline): MNHEY, SVGAGI. V was clipped by 2 bases and J by 1 base, with 5 bases between them. The CDR3 is made up of 13 amino acids. In DNA form, the CDR3 reads TGTGCCAGCAGTTACGGCGAGAACACTGAAGCTTTCTTT. As protein: CASSYGENTEAFF.

This clone came up a few times. The chain uses TRBV25-1 and TRBJ1-2; a weak D match, TRBD1 (6 bases). Per germline, CDR1 MGHDK and CDR2 SYGVNS. CDR3 length: 12 residues. Trimming cost V 8 bases and J 8 bases, with 15 bases left between them. For the CDR3, the DNA is TGTGCCAGCTCCCAAACAGGGATGGGCTACACCTTC. Translating gives CASSQTGMGYTF.

The chain combines TRBV11-2 with TRBJ2-3; D perhaps matches TRBD2 (6 bases). Germline CDR1 reads SGHAT; CDR2 reads FQNNGV. This CDR3 region has 15 residues. Trimming cost V 5 bases and J 2 bases, with 14 bases left between them. CDR3 loop: CASSTLAAPTDTQYF. The CDR3 DNA sequence: TGTGCCAGCAGCACCTTAGCGGCGCCCACAGATACGCAGTATTTT.

This chain joins TRBV27 and TRBJ2-7, with D perhaps TRBD1 or TRBD2 (5 bases each). The CDR3 has 14 residues. CDR1 MNHEY and CDR2 SMNVEV come from the germline V gene (reference sequence). V lost 2 bases and J lost 2, with 10 bases in between. CDR3 sequence (DNA): TGTGCCAGCAGTTTAGAGGGGCGAACCTACGAGCAGTACTTC. Encoded protein: CASSLEGRTYEQYF.

The gene calls are TRBV4-3 and TRBJ2-3, with 13 nucleotides matching TRBD2. Germline CDR1 reads LGHNA; CDR2 reads YSLEER. V shed 1 base and J 7 bases; nucleotides not matched to a gene: 8. This CDR3 region has 17 residues. The CDR3 loop reads CASSQVGGTSGANTQYF. The CDR3 DNA reads TGCGCCAGCAGCCAAGTTGGGGGGACTAGCGGGGCAAATACGCAGTATTTT.

The J gene is TRBJ1-1, the V gene TRBV18; possible D gene TRBD1, 6 bases. Germline CDR1 and CDR2: KGHSH and LQKENI. The V end lost 3 bases, the J end lost 4 bases, and 12 bases lay between the germline ends. The CDR3 runs 14 residues. The CDR3 reads CASSPVEGVTEAFF. The CDR3, as DNA: TGTGCCAGCTCACCCGTCGAGGGGGTCACTGAAGCTTTCTTT.

The V and J genes are TRBV6-2 or TRBV6-3 and TRBJ2-1; 9 bases map to TRBD2. The CDR3 extends over 17 amino acids. Germline V lookup: CDR1 MNHEY, CDR2 SVGEGT. With 1 base clipped from V and 2 bases from J, the junction kept 6 bases outside the gene matches. The CDR3 sequence is CASSYLGSGGPYNEQFF. DNA of the CDR3: TGTGCCAGCAGTTACTTGGGTAGCGGGGGTCCCTACAATGAGCAGTTCTTC.

The V call is TRBV13, the J call TRBJ1-3; TRBD1 is a possible D gene (6 bases). Germline V gives CDR1 PRHDT, CDR2 FYEKMQ (reference sequence). The CDR3 runs 14 residues. V was trimmed by 5 bases and J by 4 bases, leaving 12 bases between them. The CDR3 here is CASSARGGGNTIYF. CDR3 bases: TGTGCCAGCAGCGCCCGAGGGGGAGGAAACACCATATATTTT.

The chain links TRBV27 to TRBJ1-2; 8 bases match TRBD1. V dropped 10 bases and J dropped 4; count of bases not matched to a gene: 14. Germline assignment: CDR1 MNHEY and CDR2 SMNVEV (reference sequence). The CDR3 spans 15 residues. CDR3 sequence: CATRTGKGNFYGYTF. CDR3 coding DNA: TGTGCCACCCGGACAGGGAAGGGCAACTTCTATGGCTACACCTTC.

CDR3 nucleotides: TGTGCCAGCAGTGAAGGGGGCCAGGGGCGCGAAAAACTGTTTTTT. This translates into CASSEGGQGREKLFF. This chain uses TRBV6-1 with TRBJ1-4; D is possibly TRBD1 (6 bases). Germline V lookup: CDR1 MNHNS, CDR2 SASEGT. The CDR3 runs 15 residues. V was pared by 1 base and J by 8 bases, with 14 bases between.

The chain carries TRBV13 and TRBJ2-7; possible D gene TRBD2, 6 bases. The germline CDR1 and CDR2 sequences are PRHDT and FYEKMQ (reference sequence). Trimming removed 5 bases at V and 2 bases at J, with 19 bases between. The CDR3 totals 16 residues. As DNA, the CDR3 is TGTGCCAGCAGCCTCCAAGGACTAAGGGATCCCTACGAGCAGTACTTC. Protein product: CASSLQGLRDPYEQYF. Full variable domain (rest looked up from reference TRBV13 and TRBJ2-7): AAGVIQSPRHLIKEKRETATLKCYPIPRHDTVYWYQQGPGQDPQFLISFYEKMQSDKGSIPDRFSAQQFSDYHSELNMSSLELGDSALYFCASSLQGLRDPYEQYFGPGTRLTVT.

The chain uses TRBV6-5 and TRBJ1-1, with 9 bases aligning to TRBD1. The junction had 9 bases not matched to a gene; V was cut back by 7 bases and J by 6 bases. CDR1 is MNHEY, CDR2 SVGAGI, per germline. The CDR3 spans 14 residues. The CDR3 loop is CASTPGTGSAEAFF. CDR3 nucleotide sequence: TGTGCCAGCACCCCTGGGACAGGGAGTGCTGAAGCTTTCTTT.

The chain links TRBV5-1 to TRBJ2-3, with TRBD2 as a possible D gene (6 bases). CDR3 length: 14 residues. Germline values: CDR1 SGHRS, CDR2 YFSETQ. The V end was cut by 4 bases, the J end by 6 bases, with 15 bases between. The CDR3: CASSPGGVGDTQYF. In DNA form, the CDR3 reads TGCGCCAGCAGCCCAGGAGGGGTCGGGGATACGCAGTATTTT.

The CDR3 region is CAWSVPRAVNTEAFF. In DNA form, the CDR3 reads TGTGCCTGGAGTGTACCCCGGGCAGTCAACACTGAAGCTTTCTTT. V usage is TRBV30 and J usage is TRBJ1-1; no firm D call. The CDR3 has 15 residues. Germline V gene lookup returns CDR1 GTSNPN and CDR2 SVGIG (reference sequence). V was clipped by 0 bases and J by 2 bases, with 13 bases between them.

The chain links TRBV7-9 to TRBJ1-2; a weak D match, TRBD1 (6 bases). The CDR3 runs to 15 residues. With 0 bases removed from V and 4 bases from J, the gap between germline ends came to 12 bases. Germline values: CDR1 SEHNR, CDR2 FQNEAQ (reference sequence). CDR3 nucleotide sequence: TGTGCCAGCAGCTTAGCCCCAGGGGCCACCTATGGCTACACCTTC. It yields the protein CASSLAPGATYGYTF.

In its sample, this clone was seen a few times. This sequence joins TRBV28 and TRBJ1-6; D unresolved. Trimming removed 4 bases from V and 0 bases from J, with 13 bases in between. The CDR3 is made up of 17 amino acids. Germline CDR1 and CDR2: MDHEN and SYDVKM. The CDR3 here is CASSSPGGSSYNSPLHF. The CDR3 DNA is TGTGCCAGCAGTTCCCCTGGAGGGAGCTCCTATAATTCACCCCTCCACTTT.

This rearrangement joins TRBV3-1 (or the pseudogene TRBV3-2) to TRBJ1-1; D gene ambiguous. The germline V gene has CDR1 LGHDT and CDR2 YNNKEL (reference sequence). The CDR3 extends over 13 amino acids. Trimming took off 2 bases at V and 1 base at J, with 5 bases between the two ends. In DNA, the CDR3 is TGTGCCAGCAGCCAACTGGCGAACACTGAAGCTTTCTTT. This encodes CASSQLANTEAFF.